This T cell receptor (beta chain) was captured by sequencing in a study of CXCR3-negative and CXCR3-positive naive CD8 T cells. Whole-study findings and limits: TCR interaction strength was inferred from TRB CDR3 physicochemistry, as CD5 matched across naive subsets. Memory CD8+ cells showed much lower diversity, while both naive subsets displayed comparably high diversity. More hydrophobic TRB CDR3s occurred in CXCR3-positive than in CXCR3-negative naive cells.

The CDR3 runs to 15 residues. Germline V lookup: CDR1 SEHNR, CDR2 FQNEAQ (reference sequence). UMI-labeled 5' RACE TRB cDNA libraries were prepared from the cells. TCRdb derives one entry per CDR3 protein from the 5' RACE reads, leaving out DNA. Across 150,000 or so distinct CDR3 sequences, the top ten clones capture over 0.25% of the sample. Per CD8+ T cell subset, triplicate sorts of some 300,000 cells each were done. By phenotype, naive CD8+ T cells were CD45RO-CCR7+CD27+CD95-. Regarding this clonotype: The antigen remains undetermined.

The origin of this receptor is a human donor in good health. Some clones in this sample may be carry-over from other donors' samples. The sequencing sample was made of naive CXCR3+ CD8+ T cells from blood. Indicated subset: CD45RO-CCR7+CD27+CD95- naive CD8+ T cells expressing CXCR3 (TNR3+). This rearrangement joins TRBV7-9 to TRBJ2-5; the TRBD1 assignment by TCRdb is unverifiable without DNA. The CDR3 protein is CASSFTPGPIETQYF.